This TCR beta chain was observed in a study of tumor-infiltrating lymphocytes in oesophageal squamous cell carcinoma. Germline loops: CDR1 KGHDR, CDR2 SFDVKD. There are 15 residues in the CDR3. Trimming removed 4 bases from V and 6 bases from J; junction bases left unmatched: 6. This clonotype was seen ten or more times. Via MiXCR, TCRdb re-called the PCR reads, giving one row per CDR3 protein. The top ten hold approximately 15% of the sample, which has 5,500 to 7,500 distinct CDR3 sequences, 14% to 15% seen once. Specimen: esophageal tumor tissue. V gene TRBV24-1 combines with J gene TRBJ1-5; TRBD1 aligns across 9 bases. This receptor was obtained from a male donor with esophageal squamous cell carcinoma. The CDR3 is CATSEGQGGGQPQHF. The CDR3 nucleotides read TGTGCCACCAGTGAGGGACAGGGAGGAGGTCAGCCCCAGCATTTT.